The 16 T cell receptor beta chains in this list originate from one sample, sequenced in a study of blood T cells in healthy people across ages. PCR was performed a second time for about 7 to 12 cycles using a sample-barcoded 5' primer and a J-beta primer mix. TCRdb recomputed calls from the 5' RACE reads with MiXCR, one row per CDR3 protein. Of roughly 1,500,000 distinct CDR3 sequences listed, roughly 45% are singletons. Sequenced input: blood. These receptors were obtained from a woman between 18 and 29 years old in good health.

The V call is TRBV24-1, the J call TRBJ2-1; 12 nucleotides align to TRBD2. Trimming took 4 bases from V and 6 from J; bases not matched to a gene: 6. The CDR3 length is 16 residues. Looked up from germline, CDR1 is KGHDR and CDR2 is SFDVKD. CDR3 DNA sequence: TGTGCCACCAGTGACCCGACTAGCGGGAGTTTCAATGAGCAGTTCTTC. The encoded protein is CATSDPTSGSFNEQFF.

The V gene is TRBV5-1, the J gene TRBJ2-7, with 15 nucleotides matching TRBD2. The germline V gene encodes CDR1 SGHRS and CDR2 YFSETQ. The CDR3 totals 15 residues. The V and J ends lost 6 bases and 3 bases, in that order; junction bases with no gene match: 4. CDR3 in DNA: TGCGCCAGCACCCGGACTAGCGGGGGGGACTACGAGCAGTACTTC. Its protein product is CASTRTSGGDYEQYF.

This clonotype was observed many times. CDR3 DNA: TGTGCCACCGGGTCGCAGGACGGAGATACGCAGTATTTT. Amino acid sequence: CATGSQDGDTQYF. The V call is TRBV15, the J call TRBJ2-3; D uncertain. This CDR3 has 13 residues. Trimming took 8 bases from V and 5 from J, leaving 14 bases between them. Germline V CDR1 and CDR2: LNHNV, YYDKDF (reference sequence).

This rearrangement joins TRBV29-1 to TRBJ2-5; the D is unclear. This CDR3 has 15 residues. Trimming left V 5 bases short and J 0 bases short, with 16 bases between. Germline V CDR1 and CDR2: SQVTM, ANQGSEA. The CDR3 DNA sequence: TGCAGCGTTTTAGGGTGGGTCCCCGACCAAGAGACCCAGTACTTC. This sequence encodes CSVLGWVPDQETQYF.

This clonotype came up a few times. The chain couples TRBV14 to TRBJ2-1, with 10 bases that match TRBD1. CDR1 SGHDN and CDR2 FVKESK come from the germline V gene. Trimming at V came to 3 bases and at J to 2 bases, leaving 7 bases not matched to a gene. The CDR3 sequence is 17 residues long. Here the CDR3 DNA reads TGTGCCAGCAGCCATAGACAGGGGGCTTTACCCTACAATGAGCAGTTCTTC. As protein: CASSHRQGALPYNEQFF.

This clonotype was recorded only once. V is TRBV5-4 and J is TRBJ2-1, with TRBD2 matching 7 bases. From germline, CDR1 is SGHNT and CDR2 YYREEE (reference sequence). This CDR3 is 12 amino acids long. V lost 7 bases, J lost 8 bases, and 6 bases stayed unmatched. CDR3 in amino acids: CASGTTNYEQFF. The DNA for the CDR3 is TGTGCCAGCGGGACTACTAACTATGAGCAGTTCTTC. Full variable domain (outside the CDR3, taken from reference TRBV5-4 and TRBJ2-1): ETGVTQSPTHLIKTRGQQVTLRCSSQSGHNTVSWYQQALGQGPQFIFQYYREEENGRGNFPPRFSGLQFPNYSSELNVNALELDDSALYLCASGTTNYEQFFGPGTRLTVL.

The chain links TRBV4-1 to TRBJ1-1, with TRBD1 identical over 10 bases. This CDR3 is built from 14 residues. Germline loops: CDR1 MGHRA, CDR2 YSYEKL. The trim removed 7 bases at V and 10 bases at J, leaving 12 bases unmatched. The CDR3 region has the DNA TGCGCCAGCAAGCAGACAGGGGGCGAGAAGAGAGCTTTCTTT. It encodes CASKQTGGEKRAFF.

This clonotype turned up a few times. J is TRBJ2-5 and V is TRBV6-5, with no clear D. CDR3 length equals 14 residues. CDR1 and CDR2 (germline): MNHEY, SVGAGI. V dropped 3 bases and J dropped 1 base, with 9 bases sitting between them. The CDR3: CASSYPESQETQYF. In DNA form, the CDR3 reads TGTGCCAGCAGTTATCCGGAGAGCCAAGAGACCCAGTACTTC.

The rearrangement joins TRBV29-1 to TRBJ1-1, with D possibly being TRBD1 (5 bases). The CDR3 loop spans 13 amino acids. Germline V gene lookup returns CDR1 SQVTM and CDR2 ANQGSEA. Between the trimmed V and J ends, which lost 7 bases and 4 bases, there was a span of 16 bases. The CDR3 DNA reads as TGCAGCGCACAGAAGGGGTTTGGCACTGAAGCTTTCTTT. Protein product: CSAQKGFGTEAFF. Based on the CDR3 plus reference TRBV29-1 and TRBJ1-1, the full variable domain is SAVISQKPSRDICQRGTSLTIQCQVDSQVTMMFWYRQQPGQSLTLIATANQGSEATYESGFVIDKFPISRPNLTFSTLTVSNMSPEDSSIYLCSAQKGFGTEAFFGQGTRLTVV.

The J gene is TRBJ2-3, the V gene TRBV2, with D tentatively TRBD2 (6 bases). CDR1 is SNHLY, CDR2 FYNNEI, per germline. Trimming cost V 6 bases and J 7 bases, with 14 bases left between them. This CDR3 has 13 residues. Here the CDR3 reads CASRRKGLNTQYF. The DNA for the CDR3 is TGTGCCAGCAGGAGAAAGGGACTCAATACGCAGTATTTT.

This clonotype was picked up a small number of times. V usage is TRBV15 and J usage is TRBJ1-2; D gene uncertain. The germline V gene has CDR1 LNHNV and CDR2 YYDKDF (reference sequence). V shed 5 bases and J shed 3 bases, with 10 bases lying between them. The CDR3 consists of 13 residues. In nucleotides, the CDR3 is TGTGCCACCAGCGGCGACATGGACTATGGCTACACCTTC. Translation: CATSGDMDYGYTF.

This clonotype was observed a few times. The chain combines TRBV7-8 with TRBJ2-7, with a weak D call TRBD2 (6 bases). This CDR3 contains 15 residues. CDR1 and CDR2 (germline): SGHVS, FQNEAQ. The ends were cut back, 10 bases at V and 0 bases at J, with 19 bases in the middle. This chain's CDR3 is CATARGGGDSYEQYF. The CDR3, as DNA: TGTGCCACCGCAAGGGGAGGAGGGGACTCCTACGAGCAGTACTTC.

This clonotype was seen a handful of times. The chain recombines TRBV4-1 with TRBJ1-2; 7 nucleotides line up with TRBD1. Germline V CDR1 and CDR2: MGHRA, YSYEKL. V was pared by 0 bases and J by 3 bases, with 1 base of the junction left unmatched. The CDR3 length is 14 residues. The CDR3, as DNA: TGCGCCAGCAGCCAAGACACAGGGGACTATGGCTACACCTTC. Amino acids: CASSQDTGDYGYTF.

This clonotype was seen at least ten times. The J gene is TRBJ1-2, the V gene TRBV7-2; TRBD1 matches at 7 bases. Germline-derived CDR1 and CDR2 are SGHTA and FQGNSA. Losses at the gene ends were 5 bases for V and 2 bases for J; bases not matched to a gene: 11. The CDR3 loop spans 16 amino acids. The CDR3 DNA reads TGTGCCAGCAGCGGCAGACAGGGAGGTAGAAACTATGGCTACACCTTC. This gives the protein CASSGRQGGRNYGYTF. The full variable domain, rest sourced from reference TRBV7-2 and TRBJ1-2, is GAGVSQSPSNKVTEKGKDVELRCDPISGHTALYWYRQSLGQGLEFLIYFQGNSAPDKSGLPSDRFSAERTGGSVSTLTIQRTQQEDSAVYLCASSGRQGGRNYGYTFGSGTRLTVV.

CDR3 protein: CASQRGLAGGKDEQYF. The CDR3 DNA sequence: TGTGCCAGCCAACGGGGTCTAGCGGGAGGGAAGGACGAGCAGTACTTC. The gene calls are TRBV11-2 and TRBJ2-7; 12 bases agree with TRBD2. The J segment lost 5 bases and the V segment lost 8 bases, leaving 13 bases of the junction unmatched. Germline CDR1 is SGHAT and CDR2 is FQNNGV. The CDR3 spans 16 residues. Together with reference TRBV11-2 and TRBJ2-7, the CDR3 gives the full variable domain: EAGVAQSPRYKIIEKRQSVAFWCNPISGHATLYWYQQILGQGPKLLIQFQNNGVVDDSQLPKDRFSAERLKGVDSTLKIQPAKLEDSAVYLCASQRGLAGGKDEQYFGPGTRLTVT.

The rearrangement uses TRBV6-5 and TRBJ2-2; weak D call: TRBD1 (6 bases). Per germline, CDR1 MNHEY and CDR2 SVGAGI. This CDR3 is built from 14 residues. The V and J ends lost 4 bases and 6 bases respectively, with 12 bases between them. CDR3 nucleotide sequence: TGTGCCAGCAGTTCCGGACAGATTCCCGGGGAGCTGTTTTTT. This translates into CASSSGQIPGELFF.